The 23 T cell receptor beta chains given below trace back to one sample, sequenced in a study of PD-1 blockade in classical Hodgkin lymphoma. Clones were read by immunoSEQ multiplex PCR, and TCRdb kept only the in-frame ones, dropping some. Of some 16,000 clones listed, roughly 80% are singletons. Time point of the sample: cycle 4 day 1 (C4D1), after six to seven weeks of nivolumab. There was relapse after autologous stem cell transplantation in every patient, and there was variation in brentuximab vedotin exposure. The sample in question was peripheral blood mononuclear cells (PBMCs), obtained before the fourth cycle of nivolumab. The receptors originated from a human donor with classical Hodgkin lymphoma.

The chain employs TRBV4-3 and TRBJ1-6, with no clear D. V was cut by 4 bases and J by 1 base, with 5 bases left in between. This CDR3 is 14 amino acids long. CDR1 and CDR2 from the germline V gene are LGHNA and YSLEER. The CDR3 nucleotides read TGCGCCAGCAGCCCACAGTCCTATAATTCACCCCTCCACTTT. It encodes CASSPQSYNSPLHF.

The J gene is TRBJ2-1, the V gene TRBV18; TRBD2 matches 10 bases. V gave up 2 bases and J gave up 9 bases; unmatched junction bases: 10. The CDR3 consists of 16 residues. CDR1 is KGHSH, CDR2 LQKENI, per germline. Here the CDR3 DNA reads TGTGCCAGCTCACCAGGGTCAGCGGGGGGGCATGGTGAGCAGTTCTTC. As protein: CASSPGSAGGHGEQFF.

V usage is TRBV25-1 and J usage is TRBJ2-3; TRBD2 agrees at 7 bases. Germline assignment: CDR1 MGHDK and CDR2 SYGVNS. Germline trimming cut 11 bases from V and 0 bases from J; bases unmatched to any gene: 5. This CDR3 spans 13 amino acids. The CDR3 reads CAAGVSSTDTQYF. The CDR3 nucleotides read TGTGCCGCGGGGGTGTCTAGCACAGATACGCAGTATTTT.

CDR3 nucleotide sequence: TGTGCCAGCAGCTCAGACCTCTTCTCCTATAATTCACCCCTCCACTTT. This sequence encodes CASSSDLFSYNSPLHF. The chain couples TRBV7-8 to TRBJ1-6; D uncertain. Trimming stripped 4 bases from V and 0 bases from J, with 10 bases between. There are 16 residues in the CDR3. Germline CDR1 and CDR2: SGHVS and FQNEAQ.

The chain uses TRBV29-1 and TRBJ1-2; D is ambiguous. The length of the CDR3 is 12 residues. Between the trimmed V and J ends, which lost 0 bases and 6 bases, there was a span of 8 bases. Germline V lookup: CDR1 SQVTM, CDR2 ANQGSEA. CDR3 sequence (DNA): TGCAGCGTTGAAGAAACGACAAATGGCTACACCTTC. Translation: CSVEETTNGYTF.

The rearrangement links TRBV4-3 to TRBJ1-5; tentatively, D is TRBD1 (6 bases). Trimming took off 0 bases at V and 5 bases at J, with 11 bases between the two ends. The CDR3 covers 15 residues. Germline-derived CDR1 and CDR2 are LGHNA and YSLEER. DNA of the CDR3: TGCGCCAGCAGCCAAGATTACGGGGGCTATCAGCCCCAGCATTTT. As protein: CASSQDYGGYQPQHF.

The chain uses TRBV5-1 and TRBJ2-7, with TRBD2 identical over 8 bases. The germline gives CDR1 SGHRS, CDR2 YFSETQ. The CDR3 sequence is 14 residues long. V shed 4 bases, J shed 2 bases, and the junction held 5 bases outside the gene matches. The CDR3, as DNA: TGCGCCAGCAGCCCCGGGGGGGTGACCTACGAGCAGTACTTC. Amino acid sequence: CASSPGGVTYEQYF.

The chain combines TRBV2 with TRBJ1-4, with 9 nucleotides matching TRBD1. CDR1 is SNHLY and CDR2 is FYNNEI in the germline V gene. V lost 4 bases and J lost 8; bases outside the gene matches: 8. The CDR3 is made up of 15 amino acids. The CDR3 nucleotides are TGTGCCAGCAGTGCAAGTGGACAGGGGCAGGAAAAACTGTTTTTT. Protein product: CASSASGQGQEKLFF.

This clone appeared once. This chain's CDR3 is CASSPDHQSRETQYF. The DNA for the CDR3 is TGTGCCAGCAGCCCGGACCATCAGTCCCGAGAGACCCAGTACTTC. V usage is TRBV7-9 and J usage is TRBJ2-5, with D uncertain. Germline CDR1 is SEHNR and CDR2 is FQNEAQ (reference sequence). Between the trimmed V and J ends, which lost 5 bases and 4 bases, there was a span of 17 bases. CDR3 length equals 15 residues. The full variable domain, its missing parts supplied by reference TRBV7-9 and TRBJ2-5, is DTGVSQNPRHKITKRGQNVTFRCDPISEHNRLYWYRQTLGQGPEFLTYFQNEAQLEKSRLLSDRFSAERPKGSFSTLEIQRTEQGDSAMYLCASSPDHQSRETQYFGPGTRLLVL.

The chain carries TRBV5-1 and TRBJ2-2; 7 positions match TRBD1. V shed 4 bases and J 3 bases; nucleotides not matched to a gene: 0. The CDR3 has 13 amino acids. The V gene's germline CDR1 is SGHRS and CDR2 YFSETQ. CDR3 sequence reads: CASSQGDTGELFF. Here the CDR3 DNA reads TGCGCCAGCAGCCAGGGGGACACCGGGGAGCTGTTTTTT.

This clone was seen only a few times. The chain couples TRBV10-3 to TRBJ1-2; tentatively, D is TRBD1 (5 bases). Germline values: CDR1 ENHRY, CDR2 SYGVKD. There are 13 residues in the CDR3. The V gene lost 8 bases and the J gene lost 8 bases, with 18 bases spanning the gap. CDR3: CAISGTADGGYTF. For the CDR3, the DNA is TGTGCCATCTCCGGGACCGCGGATGGGGGCTACACCTTC.

The V call is TRBV13, the J call TRBJ1-3; D remains unclear. V lost 2 bases and J lost 0, with 5 bases in between. Per the germline V gene, CDR1 is PRHDT and CDR2 is FYEKMQ (reference sequence). The CDR3 length is 14 residues. The CDR3 DNA sequence: TGTGCCAGCAGCTTAATGAGCTCTGGAAACACCATATATTTT. It is translated as CASSLMSSGNTIYF.

The chain combines TRBV6-5 with TRBJ1-1; D ambiguous. Germline loops: CDR1 MNHEY, CDR2 SVGAGI. The CDR3 consists of 9 residues. Trimming cost V 5 bases and J 10 bases, with 5 bases left between them. The DNA for the CDR3 is TGTGCCAGCAGTGAAGGAGCTTTCTTT. It yields the protein CASSEGAFF.

This clone was picked up a small number of times. The rearrangement links TRBV5-1 to TRBJ2-7; TRBD1 matches 7 bases. J lost 0 bases, V lost 0 bases, and 6 bases had no gene match. The CDR3 is 16 residues long. Germline V gene lookup returns CDR1 SGHRS and CDR2 YFSETQ. The CDR3 loop reads CASSLGPQGSSYEQYF. The CDR3, as DNA: TGCGCCAGCAGCTTGGGGCCACAGGGGAGCTCCTACGAGCAGTACTTC.

The chain uses TRBV5-4 and TRBJ2-3; TRBD2 matches 9 bases. This CDR3 is built from 16 residues. The V gene's germline CDR1 is SGHNT and CDR2 YYREEE (reference sequence). V was pared by 2 bases and J by 5 bases, with 9 bases of the junction left unmatched. The chain's CDR3 is CASSLRLAGVKDTQYF. CDR3 nucleotides: TGTGCCAGCAGCTTAAGATTAGCGGGGGTTAAAGATACGCAGTATTTT.

V and J are TRBV10-3 and TRBJ2-2, with TRBD2 identical over 13 bases. CDR1 is ENHRY and CDR2 is SYGVKD in the germline V gene. The CDR3 spans 21 residues. V lost 4 bases to trimming and J lost 5 bases; unmatched junction nucleotides: 19. CDR3 sequence reads: CAISAFTVRTSGGLSTGELFF. CDR3 DNA: TGTGCCATCAGTGCGTTCACGGTGAGGACTAGCGGGGGCCTATCGACCGGGGAGCTGTTTTTT.

V usage is TRBV5-1 and J usage is TRBJ2-5; 8 bases align to TRBD2. The CDR3 runs to 15 residues. The ends lost 5 bases at V and 4 bases at J; junction bases unmatched: 10. Looked up from germline, CDR1 is SGHRS and CDR2 is YFSETQ. The CDR3: CASRGTSLGLETQYF. Here the CDR3 DNA reads TGCGCCAGCAGGGGGACTAGTTTGGGGTTAGAGACCCAGTACTTC. Full variable domain (rest looked up from reference TRBV5-1 and TRBJ2-5): KAGVTQTPRYLIKTRGQQVTLSCSPISGHRSVSWYQQTPGQGLQFLFEYFSETQRNKGNFPGRFSGRQFSNSRSEMNVSTLELGDSALYLCASRGTSLGLETQYFGPGTRLLVL.

This clone was recorded only once. The chain recombines TRBV5-1 with TRBJ1-4, with 7 positions matching TRBD1. Germline V gene data show CDR1 as SGHRS and CDR2 as YFSETQ. The CDR3 extends over 15 amino acids. With 6 bases clipped from V and 3 bases from J, the junction kept 8 bases outside the gene matches. CDR3: CASKEGGLANEKLFF. The CDR3 DNA reads as TGCGCCAGCAAGGAAGGGGGCCTGGCTAATGAAAAACTGTTTTTT.

The gene calls are TRBV5-1 and TRBJ2-3, with D perhaps TRBD1 (5 bases). Germline loops: CDR1 SGHRS, CDR2 YFSETQ. Between the trimmed V and J ends, which lost 1 base and 2 bases, there was a span of 11 bases. The CDR3 is 15 residues long. CDR3 sequence: CASSLWGSSTDTQYF. The CDR3 DNA reads as TGCGCCAGCAGCTTGTGGGGCAGCTCCACAGATACGCAGTATTTT.

V is TRBV5-1 and J is TRBJ2-5; 7 positions agree with TRBD1. The CDR3 spans 14 residues. CDR1 is SGHRS, CDR2 YFSETQ, per germline. V shed 4 bases and J 1 base; nucleotides not matched to a gene: 4. CDR3 sequence: CASSVGTAQETQYF. The CDR3 bases are TGCGCCAGCAGCGTAGGGACAGCCCAAGAGACCCAGTACTTC.

The J gene is TRBJ2-7, the V gene TRBV20-1; D unclear. Germline lookup yields CDR1 DFQATT and CDR2 SNEGSKA (reference sequence). The V end was cut by 2 bases, the J end by 6 bases, with 8 bases between. CDR3 length: 11 residues. The DNA of the CDR3 is TGCAGTGCTAGATTGGGGTTCGAGCAGTACTTC. Protein: CSARLGFEQYF.

The V and J genes are TRBV18 and TRBJ2-2, with 10 bases aligning to TRBD2. Germline V gene sequence: CDR1 KGHSH, CDR2 LQKENI. V lost 1 base, J lost 4 bases, and 0 bases stayed unmatched. The CDR3 spans 15 residues. The CDR3 nucleotides read TGTGCCAGCTCACCACTAGCGGGGGGCACCGGGGAGCTGTTTTTT. Residues: CASSPLAGGTGELFF.

This clone was seen just once. V gene TRBV7-9 combines with J gene TRBJ2-3; 8 positions match TRBD2. CDR3 size: 15 residues. Germline lookup yields CDR1 SEHNR and CDR2 FQNEAQ (reference sequence). With V trimmed by 4 bases and J by 0 bases, 3 bases remained unmatched. Here the CDR3 reads CASSSGGASTDTQYF. CDR3 bases: TGTGCCAGCAGCTCCGGGGGGGCTAGCACAGATACGCAGTATTTT.